Listed below are T cell receptor beta chains from one sample, sequenced in a study of shared clonotypes between healthy human individuals. Measured with immunoSEQ multiplex PCR; TCRdb has only the in-frame clones, and not every one. The sample consists of more than 2,000,000 clones, over 90% of them appearing once. The specimen sequenced was naive CD4+ T cells from PBMCs. These receptors were taken from a man aged 18 to 29 in good health. Some clones in this sample may be carry-over from other donors' samples. Each CDR3 is given with its conserved first and last residue. The D gene is left open where the match is weak. The size of a clone is reported for some rows only, either as once, few or many, or as a class for expanded clones.

cdr3_nt: TGTGCCAGCCAATTCAGGGGAACCAACGTCCTGACTTTC
cdr3_aa: CASQFRGTNVLTF
v_call: TRBV7-9
clone_size: -
d_call: -
j_call: TRBJ2-6

cdr3_nt: TGTGCCAGCAGTTTAGGGGACGGAAGGTCGTCCAACCAAGGGCACACCTTC
cdr3_aa: CASSLGDGRSSNQGHTF
v_call: TRBV28
clone_size: -
d_call: -
j_call: TRBJ1-2

cdr3_nt: TGTGCCAGCAGCCCGCGCCTCTATTATCCGGGACAGGGGGCCAACCAAGAGACCCAGTACTTC
cdr3_aa: CASSPRLYYPGQGANQETQYF
v_call: TRBV9
clone_size: -
d_call: TRBD1
j_call: TRBJ2-5

cdr3_nt: TGTGCCTGGAGTCGTAGACAGGGGATAGGTGAAAAACTGTTTTTT
cdr3_aa: CAWSRRQGIGEKLFF
v_call: TRBV30
clone_size: -
d_call: TRBD1
j_call: TRBJ1-4

cdr3_nt: TGTGCCAGTAGCAGACTAGCGGATAACACAGATACGCAGTATTTT
cdr3_aa: CASSRLADNTDTQYF
v_call: TRBV19
clone_size: -
d_call: TRBD2
j_call: TRBJ2-3

cdr3_nt: TGTGCCAGCCTTTTCGACAGGTCCTTAGTGGTAGAGCAGTTCTTC
cdr3_aa: CASLFDRSLVVEQFF
v_call: TRBV2
clone_size: -
d_call: -
j_call: TRBJ2-1

cdr3_nt: TGCGCCAGCAGCTTGGGGGCGGGAGGGCCTCACAATGAGCAGTTCTTC
cdr3_aa: CASSLGAGGPHNEQFF
v_call: TRBV5-1
clone_size: -
d_call: TRBD2
j_call: TRBJ2-1

cdr3_nt: TGCGCCAGCAGCGGAGGTAGGGAGGTAGATACGCAGTATTTT
cdr3_aa: CASSGGREVDTQYF
v_call: TRBV5-1
clone_size: once
d_call: -
j_call: TRBJ2-3

cdr3_nt: TGTGCCAGCAGTAACCCGAAACAGGGTTACACTGAAGCTTTCTTT
cdr3_aa: CASSNPKQGYTEAFF
v_call: TRBV6-5
clone_size: -
d_call: -
j_call: TRBJ1-1

cdr3_nt: TGTGCCAGCATTAGACAGGGGGCGTTTTTGAACACTGAAGCTTTCTTT
cdr3_aa: CASIRQGAFLNTEAFF
v_call: TRBV28
clone_size: -
d_call: TRBD1
j_call: TRBJ1-1

cdr3_nt: TGTGCCAGCAAAAAAAAACAGGTCCCAGGGGAATCCTACGAGCAGTACTTC
cdr3_aa: CASKKKQVPGESYEQYF
v_call: TRBV27
clone_size: -
d_call: -
j_call: TRBJ2-7

cdr3_nt: TGTGCCAGCAGCTTGACCTACTACGAGCAGTACTTC
cdr3_aa: CASSLTYYEQYF
v_call: TRBV7-9
clone_size: -
d_call: -
j_call: TRBJ2-7

cdr3_nt: TGCGCCAGCAGAGGGGACGGTCACCAAGAGACCCAGTACTTC
cdr3_aa: CASRGDGHQETQYF
v_call: TRBV5-1
clone_size: -
d_call: -
j_call: TRBJ2-5

cdr3_nt: TGCAGTGCTAGGGGTCCGGGAGAGTCGTACTTC
cdr3_aa: CSARGPGESYF
v_call: TRBV20-1
clone_size: -
d_call: -
j_call: TRBJ2-7

cdr3_nt: TGCGCCAGCAGCGCACAGGGTTTTCAAGATACGCAGTATTTT
cdr3_aa: CASSAQGFQDTQYF
v_call: TRBV5-1
clone_size: -
d_call: -
j_call: TRBJ2-3

cdr3_nt: TGTGCCAGCAGCTTCCGCGCCTCAGGGGGCACCGGGGAGCTGTTTTTT
cdr3_aa: CASSFRASGGTGELFF
v_call: TRBV7-2
clone_size: -
d_call: TRBD1
j_call: TRBJ2-2

cdr3_nt: TGTGCCAGCAGCCCACAGGGGGCTTTTGAGCAGTTCTTC
cdr3_aa: CASSPQGAFEQFF
v_call: TRBV7-9
clone_size: -
d_call: TRBD1
j_call: TRBJ2-1

cdr3_nt: TGTGCCAGCAGCCTTGGGGGTCTGAATCTCTACGAGCAGTACTTC
cdr3_aa: CASSLGGLNLYEQYF
v_call: TRBV7-9
clone_size: -
d_call: -
j_call: TRBJ2-7

cdr3_nt: TGTGCCAGCAGCGTAGATAACAGGGATGTTGGCTACACCTTC
cdr3_aa: CASSVDNRDVGYTF
v_call: TRBV9
clone_size: -
d_call: -
j_call: TRBJ1-2

cdr3_nt: TGTGCCAGCAGCTTAGGGACAGGGGCTAATCAGCCCCAGCATTTT
cdr3_aa: CASSLGTGANQPQHF
v_call: TRBV7-9
clone_size: -
d_call: TRBD1
j_call: TRBJ1-5

cdr3_nt: TGCGCCAGCAGCTTGCCCATTACGAACACCGGGGAGCTGTTTTTT
cdr3_aa: CASSLPITNTGELFF
v_call: TRBV5-1
clone_size: -
d_call: -
j_call: TRBJ2-2

cdr3_nt: TGTGCCAGCCCCCAAAGGGTTAGGGCGGGAGGCTACACCTTC
cdr3_aa: CASPQRVRAGGYTF
v_call: TRBV6-6
clone_size: -
d_call: -
j_call: TRBJ1-2

cdr3_nt: TGTGCCAGTAGTATTGCTAGCGGGAGTACATACGAGCAGTACTTC
cdr3_aa: CASSIASGSTYEQYF
v_call: TRBV19
clone_size: -
d_call: TRBD2
j_call: TRBJ2-7

cdr3_nt: TGTGCCATCAGTGAGGCCAGCGGGCGGGGGAACACTGAAGCTTTCTTT
cdr3_aa: CAISEASGRGNTEAFF
v_call: TRBV10-3
clone_size: -
d_call: -
j_call: TRBJ1-1

cdr3_nt: TGTGCCAGTTCAAGCGGGAGCTCCTACGAGCAGTACTTC
cdr3_aa: CASSSGSSYEQYF
v_call: TRBV28
clone_size: -
d_call: TRBD2
j_call: TRBJ2-7

cdr3_nt: TGTGCCAGCAGTTTACAACAGGGGTTCAATCAGCCCCAGCATTTT
cdr3_aa: CASSLQQGFNQPQHF
v_call: TRBV28
clone_size: few
d_call: TRBD1
j_call: TRBJ1-5

cdr3_nt: TGTGCCAGCAGCCAAGTGGGGGTAGCGGGAGGGGTTTACAATGAGCAGTTCTTC
cdr3_aa: CASSQVGVAGGVYNEQFF
v_call: TRBV4-2
clone_size: -
d_call: TRBD2
j_call: TRBJ2-1

cdr3_nt: TGTGCCAGTAGTAGGAAGGACAGCTCAGACTATGGCTACACCTTC
cdr3_aa: CASSRKDSSDYGYTF
v_call: TRBV19
clone_size: once
d_call: -
j_call: TRBJ1-2

cdr3_nt: TGCAGCGTTGATGAGACAGGGATGAACACTGAAGCTTTCTTT
cdr3_aa: CSVDETGMNTEAFF
v_call: TRBV29-1
clone_size: -
d_call: TRBD1
j_call: TRBJ1-1

cdr3_nt: TGCAGCGTTGATGGGGACAGGGCGGATGATGAGCAGTTCTTC
cdr3_aa: CSVDGDRADDEQFF
v_call: TRBV29-1
clone_size: once
d_call: TRBD1
j_call: TRBJ2-1

cdr3_nt: TGTGCCAGCAGCGTCAAAAGCCAGCCTAGCTCCTACAATGAGCAGTTCTTC
cdr3_aa: CASSVKSQPSSYNEQFF
v_call: TRBV9
clone_size: few
d_call: -
j_call: TRBJ2-1

cdr3_nt: TGCGCCAGCAGCCAAGATTTTATGTCCTATGGCTACACCTTC
cdr3_aa: CASSQDFMSYGYTF
v_call: TRBV4-3
clone_size: -
d_call: -
j_call: TRBJ1-2

cdr3_nt: TGTGCCAGTCTCCCGGGACCCTCTACGCGGGAGCAGTACTTC
cdr3_aa: CASLPGPSTREQYF
v_call: TRBV28
clone_size: -
d_call: -
j_call: TRBJ2-7

cdr3_nt: TGTGCCAGCAGCGTAAGTAGGGTGAATGAGCAGTTCTTC
cdr3_aa: CASSVSRVNEQFF
v_call: TRBV9
clone_size: -
d_call: -
j_call: TRBJ2-1

cdr3_nt: TGTGCCAGCAGCTTATTCACAGGGAGCGAGCAGTACTTC
cdr3_aa: CASSLFTGSEQYF
v_call: TRBV11-2
clone_size: -
d_call: -
j_call: TRBJ2-7

cdr3_nt: TGTGCCAGCAGTTCAAGAACCTCCCTAAAAGGCTCCTACAATGAGCAGTTCTTC
cdr3_aa: CASSSRTSLKGSYNEQFF
v_call: TRBV28
clone_size: -
d_call: -
j_call: TRBJ2-1

cdr3_nt: TGTGCCAGCAGTTACTCGCAAACAGGGGAGGGCTACACCTTC
cdr3_aa: CASSYSQTGEGYTF
v_call: TRBV6-6
clone_size: -
d_call: TRBD1
j_call: TRBJ1-2

cdr3_nt: TGTGCCATCAGTGAGCTGGGACAATCACAAGAGACCCAGTACTTC
cdr3_aa: CAISELGQSQETQYF
v_call: TRBV10-3
clone_size: -
d_call: -
j_call: TRBJ2-5

cdr3_nt: TGTGCCAGCAATTGGGGCCCTGGGGGTGAAGCTTTCTTT
cdr3_aa: CASNWGPGGEAFF
v_call: TRBV6-1
clone_size: -
d_call: -
j_call: TRBJ1-1

cdr3_nt: TGTGCCAGCAGCCCTAGGGGATATAGTTCGGACAATGAGCAGTTCTTC
cdr3_aa: CASSPRGYSSDNEQFF
v_call: TRBV7-9
clone_size: -
d_call: -
j_call: TRBJ2-1

cdr3_nt: TGTGCCAGCATTGGGACGGCTGGAGGGGCAGATACGCAGTATTTT
cdr3_aa: CASIGTAGGADTQYF
v_call: TRBV6-5
clone_size: -
d_call: -
j_call: TRBJ2-3

cdr3_nt: TGCGCCAGTCAGACCGGGACTAGCGTTTACAATGAGCAGTTCTTC
cdr3_aa: CASQTGTSVYNEQFF
v_call: TRBV5-1
clone_size: -
d_call: TRBD2
j_call: TRBJ2-1

cdr3_nt: TGTGCCAGCAGCCAAGCGGAGCAAATAGCGGGGGCCTACAATGAGCAGTTCTTC
cdr3_aa: CASSQAEQIAGAYNEQFF
v_call: TRBV4-2
clone_size: -
d_call: TRBD2
j_call: TRBJ2-1

cdr3_nt: TGTGCCAGCAGCTTCACACAGGGGCGCGAGCAGTACTTC
cdr3_aa: CASSFTQGREQYF
v_call: TRBV7-2
clone_size: -
d_call: TRBD1
j_call: TRBJ2-7

cdr3_nt: TGTGCCAGCAGCCTACAGATATTTGGAAACACCATATATTTT
cdr3_aa: CASSLQIFGNTIYF
v_call: TRBV5-8
clone_size: -
d_call: -
j_call: TRBJ1-3

cdr3_nt: TGTGCCTGGACAGGTTCCGGTTCACCCCTCCACTTT
cdr3_aa: CAWTGSGSPLHF
v_call: TRBV30
clone_size: -
d_call: -
j_call: TRBJ1-6

cdr3_nt: TGTGCCAGTAGTGTGGACAGGGCGGCGGGTGAAAAACTGTTTTTT
cdr3_aa: CASSVDRAAGEKLFF
v_call: TRBV19
clone_size: -
d_call: TRBD1
j_call: TRBJ1-4

cdr3_nt: TGTGCCAGCAGCCTATCCCCGATCTGGGGGGAGCAGTATTTT
cdr3_aa: CASSLSPIWGEQYF
v_call: TRBV7-2
clone_size: -
d_call: -
j_call: TRBJ2-3

cdr3_nt: TGCGCCAGCACCGCACTAGCGGGGTCGAACACCGGGGAGCTGTTTTTT
cdr3_aa: CASTALAGSNTGELFF
v_call: TRBV5-1
clone_size: -
d_call: TRBD2
j_call: TRBJ2-2

cdr3_nt: TGCAGCGTTGTCCTGGGACAGGGGTTCTGGGCCGGGGAGCTGTTTTTT
cdr3_aa: CSVVLGQGFWAGELFF
v_call: TRBV29-1
clone_size: -
d_call: TRBD1
j_call: TRBJ2-2

cdr3_nt: TGTGCCAGCAGTTTATTTACAGGGAACGCTGAAGCTTTCTTT
cdr3_aa: CASSLFTGNAEAFF
v_call: TRBV27
clone_size: -
d_call: -
j_call: TRBJ1-1

cdr3_nt: TGTGCCAGCAGCCCGCCTGACCGATGGGACAGCCGCGAGCAGTTCTTC
cdr3_aa: CASSPPDRWDSREQFF
v_call: TRBV7-9
clone_size: -
d_call: TRBD1
j_call: TRBJ2-1

cdr3_nt: TGTGCCAGCAGCCCTCGGACAGGGGGTGAAGCTTTCTTT
cdr3_aa: CASSPRTGGEAFF
v_call: TRBV2
clone_size: -
d_call: TRBD1
j_call: TRBJ1-1

cdr3_nt: TGTGCCAGCAGCCCCCAGGGCCGCGTGGGAAAAGGCGTAAGTGAGCAGTTCTTC
cdr3_aa: CASSPQGRVGKGVSEQFF
v_call: TRBV28
clone_size: -
d_call: -
j_call: TRBJ2-1

cdr3_nt: TGTGCCAGCAACAGCGGGGGACAGGGCCCCTACGAGCAGTACTTC
cdr3_aa: CASNSGGQGPYEQYF
v_call: TRBV4-2
clone_size: -
d_call: -
j_call: TRBJ2-7